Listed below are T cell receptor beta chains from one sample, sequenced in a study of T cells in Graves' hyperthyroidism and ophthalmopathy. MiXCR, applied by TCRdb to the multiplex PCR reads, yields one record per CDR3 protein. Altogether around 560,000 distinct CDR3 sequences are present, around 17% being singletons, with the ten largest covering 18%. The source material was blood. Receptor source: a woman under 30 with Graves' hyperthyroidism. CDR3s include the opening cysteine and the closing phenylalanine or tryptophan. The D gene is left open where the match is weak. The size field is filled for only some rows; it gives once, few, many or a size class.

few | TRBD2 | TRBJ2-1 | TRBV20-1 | CSARMLADLYNEQFF | TGCAGTGCTAGAATGCTAGCGGACTTATACAATGAGCAGTTCTTC
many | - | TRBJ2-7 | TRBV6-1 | CASSEDDYEQYF | TGTGCCAGCAGTGAAGACGACTACGAGCAGTACTTC
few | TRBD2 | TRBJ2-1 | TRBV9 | CASSAAGTSGSREQFF | TGTGCCAGCAGCGCCGCCGGGACTAGCGGGAGTCGTGAGCAGTTCTTC
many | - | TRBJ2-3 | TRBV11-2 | CASSGYYPDTQYF | TGTGCCAGCAGCGGTTACTACCCAGATACGCAGTATTTT
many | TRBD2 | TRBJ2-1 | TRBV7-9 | CASSPGTSGNDEQFF | TGTGCCAGCAGCCCTGGGACTAGCGGGAATGATGAGCAGTTCTTC
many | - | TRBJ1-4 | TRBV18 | CASSPRAGPNEKLFF | TGTGCCAGCTCACCACGGGCAGGACCAAATGAAAAACTGTTTTTT
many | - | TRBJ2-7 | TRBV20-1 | CSARLMTGAYEQYF | TGCAGTGCTAGACTCATGACCGGGGCCTACGAGCAGTACTTC
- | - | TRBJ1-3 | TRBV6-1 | CASNRGNTIYF | TGTGCCAGCAACCGAGGAAACACCATATATTTT
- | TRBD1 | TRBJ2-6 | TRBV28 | CASRRTGTGTGANVLTF | TGTGCCAGCAGACGAACCGGGACAGGGACTGGGGCCAACGTCCTGACTTTC
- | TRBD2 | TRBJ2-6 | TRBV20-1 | CSARDTRGGKTGANVLTF | TGCAGTGCTAGAGATACCCGCGGGGGGAAAACTGGGGCCAACGTCCTGACTTTC
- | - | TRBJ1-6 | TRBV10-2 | CASSEVLGNSPLHF | TGCGCCAGCAGTGAAGTTTTAGGTAATTCACCCCTCCACTTT
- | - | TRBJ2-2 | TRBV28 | CASSRIQGPTGELFF | TGTGCCAGCAGTAGGATTCAGGGGCCTACCGGGGAGCTGTTTTTT
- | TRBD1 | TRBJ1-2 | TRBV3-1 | CASSRSPDRAYGYTF | TGTGCCAGCAGCCGAAGCCCCGACAGGGCGTATGGCTACACCTTC
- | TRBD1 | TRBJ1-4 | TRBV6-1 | CASSDTGTGSEKLFF | TGTGCCAGCAGCGATACAGGGACAGGCAGTGAAAAACTGTTTTTT
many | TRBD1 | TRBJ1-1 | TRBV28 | CASTADRRLGAFF | TGTGCCAGCACCGCGGACAGGCGCCTCGGGGCTTTCTTT
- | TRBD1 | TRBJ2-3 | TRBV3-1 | CASSHWGTGPLPGTDTQYF | TGTGCCAGCAGCCATTGGGGGACAGGACCCTTACCAGGCACAGATACGCAGTATTTT
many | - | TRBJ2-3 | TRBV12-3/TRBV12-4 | CASSVLADTQYF | TGTGCCAGCAGTGTCCTAGCGGATACGCAGTATTTT
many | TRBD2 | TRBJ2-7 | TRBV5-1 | CASSSGLAGGYEQYF | TGTGCCAGCAGCTCCGGACTAGCGGGGGGCTACGAGCAGTACTTC
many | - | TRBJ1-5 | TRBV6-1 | CASTGGEGNQPQHF | TGTGCCAGCACCGGGGGTGAGGGCAATCAGCCCCAGCATTTT
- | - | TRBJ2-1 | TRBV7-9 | CASSLKVGPPEQFF | TGTGCCAGCAGCTTAAAGGTGGGACCGCCTGAGCAGTTCTTC
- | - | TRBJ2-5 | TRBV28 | CASSLMQGAETQYF | TGTGCCAGCAGTTTAATGCAGGGAGCGGAGACCCAGTACTTC
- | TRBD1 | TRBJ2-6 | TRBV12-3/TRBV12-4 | CASSPGTGGADSGANVLTF | TGTGCCAGCAGTCCGGGGACAGGTGGGGCGGACTCTGGGGCCAACGTCCTGACTTTC
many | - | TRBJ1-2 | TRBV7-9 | CASSPTGANYGYTF | TGTGCCAGCAGCCCCACGGGGGCTAACTATGGCTACACCTTC
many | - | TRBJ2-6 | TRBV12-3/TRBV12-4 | CASSFGPGRGAGANVLTF | TGTGCCAGCAGTTTCGGACCAGGGCGAGGGGCTGGGGCCAACGTCCTGACTTTC
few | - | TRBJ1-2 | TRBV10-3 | CAISESKRPGMDGYTF | TGTGCCATCAGTGAGTCTAAGAGACCGGGGATGGATGGCTACACCTTC
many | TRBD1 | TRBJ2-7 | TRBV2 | CASRLNPGTGSHEQYF | TGTGCCAGCAGGCTCAACCCCGGGACAGGGTCCCACGAGCAGTACTTC
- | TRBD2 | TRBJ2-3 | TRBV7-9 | CASSRGDRITDTQYF | TGTGCCAGCAGCCGGGGGGACCGAATCACAGATACGCAGTATTTT
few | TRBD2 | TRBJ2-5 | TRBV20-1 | CSARPPRLAGGGPETQYF | TGCAGTGCTAGACCACCTAGACTAGCGGGAGGGGGTCCGGAGACCCAGTACTTC